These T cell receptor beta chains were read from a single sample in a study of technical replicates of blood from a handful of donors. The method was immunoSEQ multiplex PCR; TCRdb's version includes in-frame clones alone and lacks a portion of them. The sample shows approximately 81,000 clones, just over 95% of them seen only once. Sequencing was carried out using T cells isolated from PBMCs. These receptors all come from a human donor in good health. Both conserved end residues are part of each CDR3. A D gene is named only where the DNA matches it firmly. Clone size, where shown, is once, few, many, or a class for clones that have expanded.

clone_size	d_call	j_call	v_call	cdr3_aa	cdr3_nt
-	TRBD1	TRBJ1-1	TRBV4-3	CASSQDWDSTEAFF	TGCGCCAGCAGCCAAGATTGGGACAGCACTGAAGCTTTCTTT
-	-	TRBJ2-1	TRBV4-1	CASSRPGTYNEQFF	TGCGCCAGCAGCCGGCCGGGTACCTACAATGAGCAGTTCTTC
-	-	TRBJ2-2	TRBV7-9	CASSLALRGGELFF	TGTGCCAGCAGCTTAGCGCTACGGGGCGGGGAGCTGTTTTTT
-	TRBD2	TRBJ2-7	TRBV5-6	CASSLSGISYEQYF	TGTGCCAGCAGCTTGAGCGGGATTTCCTACGAGCAGTACTTC
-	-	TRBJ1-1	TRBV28	CASSFPTEAFF	TGTGCCAGCAGTTTCCCAACTGAAGCTTTCTTT
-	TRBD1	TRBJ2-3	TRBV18	CASSLGQFTDTQYF	TGTGCCAGCTCACTGGGACAGTTCACAGATACGCAGTATTTT
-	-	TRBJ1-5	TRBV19	CASSIGRSNNQPQHF	TGTGCCAGTAGTATAGGGAGGAGTAACAATCAGCCCCAGCATTTT
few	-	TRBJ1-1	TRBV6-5	CASSYSSQAWTEAFF	TGTGCCAGCAGTTACTCCTCGCAGGCGTGGACTGAAGCTTTCTTT
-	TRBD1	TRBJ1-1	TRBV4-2	CASSQDLGTGRNTEAFF	TGTGCCAGCAGCCAAGATCTAGGGACAGGGCGGAACACTGAAGCTTTCTTT
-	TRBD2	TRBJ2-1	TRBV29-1	CSVTSGRFPYNEQFF	TGCAGCGTGACTAGCGGGAGATTCCCCTACAATGAGCAGTTCTTC
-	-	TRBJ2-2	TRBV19	CASSIQGTGELFF	TGTGCCAGTAGTATACAGGGTACCGGGGAGCTGTTTTTT
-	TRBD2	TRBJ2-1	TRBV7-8	CASSSSGNYNEQFF	TGTGCCAGCAGCTCTAGCGGGAACTACAATGAGCAGTTCTTC
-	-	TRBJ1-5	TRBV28	CASSPMGRVGGQPQHF	TGTGCCAGCAGTCCAATGGGCAGGGTGGGCGGTCAGCCCCAGCATTTT
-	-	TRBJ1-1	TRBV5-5	CASRSYGDTEAFF	TGTGCCAGCAGATCATACGGGGACACTGAAGCTTTCTTT
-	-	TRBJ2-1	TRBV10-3	CAISGGQGSYNEQFF	TGTGCCATCAGTGGGGGGCAAGGCTCCTACAATGAGCAGTTCTTC
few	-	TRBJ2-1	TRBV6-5	CASSRTEGNEQFF	TGTGCCAGCAGTAGGACAGAAGGCAATGAGCAGTTCTTC
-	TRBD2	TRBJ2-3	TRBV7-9	CASSLALAADTQYF	TGTGCCAGCAGCTTAGCTCTAGCGGCAGATACGCAGTATTTT
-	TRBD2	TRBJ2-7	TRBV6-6	CASSYERETLYEQYF	TGTGCCAGCAGTTATGAGCGGGAGACACTCTACGAGCAGTACTTC
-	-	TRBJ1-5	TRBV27	CASSVFGTGQLNQPQHF	TGTGCCAGCAGCGTATTTGGCACCGGACAGCTCAATCAGCCCCAGCATTTT
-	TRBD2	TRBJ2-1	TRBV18	CASSPIPGLATFSYNEQFF	TGTGCCAGCTCACCTATCCCGGGACTAGCGACTTTCTCCTACAATGAGCAGTTCTTC
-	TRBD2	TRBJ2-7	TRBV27	CASSPAASGSIEQYF	TGTGCCAGCAGTCCAGCGGCCAGCGGGAGTATCGAGCAGTACTTC
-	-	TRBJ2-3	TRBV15	CATSLWRFTDTQYF	TGTGCCACCAGCTTATGGCGGTTCACAGATACGCAGTATTTT
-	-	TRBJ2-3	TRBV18	CASSAADTQYF	TGTGCCAGCTCAGCGGCAGATACGCAGTATTTT
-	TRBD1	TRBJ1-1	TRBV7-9	CASSLGIGTVDTEAFF	TGTGCCAGCAGCTTAGGGATTGGGACAGTGGACACTGAAGCTTTCTTT
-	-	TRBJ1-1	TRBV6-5	CASFGGVAEAFF	TGTGCCAGCTTCGGGGGGGTGGCTGAAGCTTTCTTT
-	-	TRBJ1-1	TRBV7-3	CASSLNGQGQTEAFF	TGTGCCAGCAGCTTAAACGGGCAGGGGCAGACTGAAGCTTTCTTT
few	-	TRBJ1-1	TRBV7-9	CASSTNREWTEAFF	TGTGCCAGCAGCACCAACAGGGAATGGACTGAAGCTTTCTTT
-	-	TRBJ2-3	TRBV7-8	CATHRGGWDTQYF	TGTGCCACCCACCGAGGAGGATGGGATACGCAGTATTTT
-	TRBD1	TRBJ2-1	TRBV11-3	CASSLVGQGDNEQFF	TGTGCCAGCAGCTTAGTCGGACAGGGGGACAATGAGCAGTTCTTC
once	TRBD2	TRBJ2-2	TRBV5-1	CASRPLAGANTGELFF	TGCGCCAGCCGACCTCTAGCGGGAGCAAACACCGGGGAGCTGTTTTTT
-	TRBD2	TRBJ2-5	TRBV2	CASGGLEAFATQYF	TGTGCCAGCGGCGGACTAGAGGCGTTTGCGACCCAGTACTTC
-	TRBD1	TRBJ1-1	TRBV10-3	CATAQRGQVYTEAFF	TGTGCCACCGCCCAGCGAGGACAGGTATATACTGAAGCTTTCTTT
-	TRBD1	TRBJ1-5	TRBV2	CASNAGTGGYQPQHF	TGTGCCAGCAATGCCGGGACAGGGGGCTATCAGCCCCAGCATTTT
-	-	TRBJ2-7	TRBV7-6	CASSPSAFSYEQYF	TGTGCCAGCAGCCCCTCTGCCTTTAGCTACGAGCAGTACTTC
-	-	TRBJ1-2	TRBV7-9	CASSLGVNYGYTF	TGTGCCAGCAGCTTAGGCGTTAACTATGGCTACACCTTC
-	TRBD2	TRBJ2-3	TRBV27	CASSRAGGEYF	TGTGCCAGCAGCCGAGCGGGAGGGGAATATTTT
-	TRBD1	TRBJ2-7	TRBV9	CASSEGTDSYEQYF	TGTGCCAGCAGCGAGGGGACAGACTCCTACGAGCAGTACTTC
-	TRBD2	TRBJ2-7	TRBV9	CASSSRASGVFYEQYF	TGTGCCAGCAGCTCCCGTGCTAGCGGAGTCTTCTACGAGCAGTACTTC
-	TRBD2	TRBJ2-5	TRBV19	CASSPSGETQYF	TGTGCCAGTAGTCCTAGCGGAGAGACCCAGTACTTC
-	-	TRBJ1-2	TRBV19	CASSDRSNYGYTF	TGTGCCAGTTCGGACAGATCTAACTATGGCTACACCTTC
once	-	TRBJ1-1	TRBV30	CAWSGSSGEAFF	TGTGCCTGGAGTGGGAGTTCCGGTGAAGCTTTCTTT
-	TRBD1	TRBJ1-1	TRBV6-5	CASSYLDRAEAFF	TGTGCCAGCAGTTACTTAGACAGGGCGGAAGCTTTCTTT
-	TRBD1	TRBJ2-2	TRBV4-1	CASSRSGDRVNTGELFF	TGCGCCAGCAGCCGATCTGGGGACAGGGTGAACACCGGGGAGCTGTTTTTT
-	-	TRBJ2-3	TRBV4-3	CASSQDRWDFTDTQYF	TGCGCCAGCAGCCAAGATCGATGGGACTTCACAGATACGCAGTATTTT
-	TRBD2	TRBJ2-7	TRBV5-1	CASSQSSGTSYEQYF	TGCGCCAGCAGTCAGTCCTCCGGGACTAGCTACGAGCAGTACTTC
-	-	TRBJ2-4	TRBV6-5	CASSLWVQGQNIQYF	TGTGCCAGCAGTTTGTGGGTCCAGGGGCAAAACATTCAGTACTTC